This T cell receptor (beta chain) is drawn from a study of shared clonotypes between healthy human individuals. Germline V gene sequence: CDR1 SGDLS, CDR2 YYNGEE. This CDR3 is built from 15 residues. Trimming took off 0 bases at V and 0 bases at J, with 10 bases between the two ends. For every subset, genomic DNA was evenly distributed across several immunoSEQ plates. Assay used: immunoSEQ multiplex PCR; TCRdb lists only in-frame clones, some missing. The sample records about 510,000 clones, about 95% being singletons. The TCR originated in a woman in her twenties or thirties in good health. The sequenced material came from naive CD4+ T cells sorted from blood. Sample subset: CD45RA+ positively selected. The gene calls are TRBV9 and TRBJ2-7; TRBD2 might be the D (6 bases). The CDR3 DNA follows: TGTGCCAGCAGCGTAGGGGGGGATCCCTCCTACGAGCAGTACTTC. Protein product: CASSVGGDPSYEQYF.